A single sample is the source of the 17 T cell receptor beta chains below, sequenced in a study of cytomegalovirus exposure and HLA in healthy donors. In the PCR, 60 Vbeta and 13 Jbeta primers were used. Some clones are missing from TCRdb's copy, which holds only in-frame ones; the method was immunoSEQ multiplex PCR. The sample has about 130,000 clones; approximately 69% are singletons. Sequenced sample: PBMCs. Receptor source: a man between 35 and 55 years old in good health and CMV-seropositive.

This clone was observed a single time. The genes are TRBV5-1 and TRBJ2-1; 9 bases are a match to TRBD2. Losses at the gene ends were 4 bases for V and 0 bases for J; bases not matched to a gene: 8. The CDR3 sequence is 17 residues long. Germline CDR1 SGHRS, CDR2 YFSETQ. The DNA for the CDR3 is TGCGCCAGCAGCCGACTAGCGGCTAGCAGCTCCTACAATGAGCAGTTCTTC. Translating gives CASSRLAASSSYNEQFF.

J is TRBJ1-1 and V is TRBV6-1; D is unresolved. This CDR3 is 13 amino acids long. The V and J ends lost 3 bases and 5 bases respectively, with 10 bases between them. Germline CDR1 reads MNHNS; CDR2 reads SASEGT. The CDR3 loop is CASSDIPSTEAFF. The CDR3 region has the DNA TGTGCCAGCAGTGACATCCCCAGTACTGAAGCTTTCTTT.

The chain links TRBV7-9 to TRBJ1-3, with 8 bases that match TRBD1. Looked up from germline, CDR1 is SEHNR and CDR2 is FQNEAQ (reference sequence). The CDR3 contains 14 residues. V was clipped by 3 bases and J by 4 bases; unmatched bases: 2. The CDR3: CASSFQGAGNTIYF. As DNA, the CDR3 is TGTGCCAGCAGCTTCCAGGGGGCCGGAAACACCATATATTTT. The full variable domain, completed using reference TRBV7-9 and TRBJ1-3, is DTGVSQNPRHKITKRGQNVTFRCDPISEHNRLYWYRQTLGQGPEFLTYFQNEAQLEKSRLLSDRFSAERPKGSFSTLEIQRTEQGDSAMYLCASSFQGAGNTIYFGEGSWLTVV.

The chain has TRBV7-9 and TRBJ2-7; possibly TRBD2 for D (6 bases). V was cut by 2 bases and J by 7 bases, with 15 bases left in between. This CDR3 comprises 14 residues. CDR1 is SEHNR, CDR2 FQNEAQ, per germline (reference sequence). Here the CDR3 reads CASSLTGTSPEQYF. In DNA form, the CDR3 reads TGTGCCAGCAGCTTAACGGGGACTTCACCGGAGCAGTACTTC.

The chain is built from TRBV13 and TRBJ2-1; 10 nucleotides align to TRBD2. V dropped 10 bases and J dropped 10; count of bases not matched to a gene: 16. The CDR3 extends over 15 amino acids. Germline CDR1 and CDR2: PRHDT and FYEKMQ (reference sequence). The CDR3 spells CATRVGLAVGWEQFF. In DNA form, the CDR3 reads TGTGCCACCCGGGTTGGACTAGCGGTGGGATGGGAGCAGTTCTTC.

The chain has TRBV13 and TRBJ1-5; D uncertain. V dropped 6 bases and J dropped 1 base, with 10 bases sitting between them. The CDR3 has 14 residues. The germline gives CDR1 PRHDT, CDR2 FYEKMQ (reference sequence). This CDR3 reads CASRRAGSNQPQHF. CDR3 coding DNA: TGTGCCAGCAGGCGGGCCGGCAGCAATCAGCCCCAGCATTTT.

The chain joins TRBV7-9 to TRBJ1-1; 7 bases fit TRBD1. Germline lookup yields CDR1 SEHNR and CDR2 FQNEAQ (reference sequence). Germline trimming cut 6 bases from V and 2 bases from J; bases unmatched to any gene: 12. This CDR3 has 16 amino acids. The CDR3 loop is CASSFMPGQRNTEAFF. The CDR3 coding sequence is TGTGCCAGCAGTTTTATGCCGGGACAGAGAAACACTGAAGCTTTCTTT.

The chain combines TRBV19 with TRBJ1-1, with TRBD1 matching 10 bases. With V trimmed by 7 bases and J by 1 base, 6 bases remained unmatched. Germline V CDR1 and CDR2: LNHDA, SQIVND (reference sequence). The length of the CDR3 is 15 residues. This chain's CDR3 is CASTRTGGTNTEAFF. DNA of the CDR3: TGTGCCAGTACTCGGACAGGGGGGACGAACACTGAAGCTTTCTTT.

This clone was seen a handful of times. This sample also contains other DNA sequences that code for the same CDR3. The V call is TRBV7-8, the J call TRBJ1-1; TRBD1 agrees at 8 bases. Germline V CDR1 and CDR2: SGHVS, FQNEAQ. The J segment lost 1 base and the V segment lost 1 base, leaving 8 bases of the junction unmatched. This CDR3 contains 17 residues. CDR3 coding DNA: TGTGCCAGCAGCTTAGAAGTTTACGGACAGGGGAACACTGAAGCTTTCTTT. Protein product: CASSLEVYGQGNTEAFF.

The chain joins TRBV28 to TRBJ2-2, with 7 bases that match TRBD1. Germline V gene lookup returns CDR1 MDHEN and CDR2 SYDVKM. The CDR3 consists of 15 residues. V lost 4 bases, J lost 1 base, and 3 bases stayed unmatched. The CDR3 coding sequence is TGTGCCAGCAGTTCTTCAGGGGGGAACACCGGGGAGCTGTTTTTT. Residues: CASSSSGGNTGELFF.

CDR3 DNA: TGTGCCAGCAATACCGGGACTAGCGGGAGAATAGATACGCAGTATTTT. Its translation is CASNTGTSGRIDTQYF. The chain carries TRBV9 and TRBJ2-3; 14 nucleotides match TRBD2. The length of the CDR3 is 16 residues. Germline CDR1 and CDR2: SGDLS and YYNGEE. V lost 6 bases, J lost 5 bases, and 8 bases stayed unmatched.

The CDR3 DNA sequence: TGTGCCAGCAGCTTGGTCGGTGTTGAGACCCAGTACTTC. This translates into CASSLVGVETQYF. The chain joins TRBV5-4 to TRBJ2-5; D remains ambiguous. Germline CDR1 reads SGHNT; CDR2 reads YYREEE (reference sequence). Trimming removed 0 bases at V and 5 bases at J, with 8 bases between. This CDR3 has 13 residues.

The chain is built from TRBV11-2 and TRBJ2-3; 7 nucleotides agree with TRBD1. CDR1 and CDR2 (germline): SGHAT, FQNNGV. With 5 bases clipped from V and 1 base from J, the junction kept 6 bases outside the gene matches. The CDR3 sequence is 15 residues long. CDR3 loop: CASSTDRPRTDTQYF. The CDR3 nucleotides are TGTGCCAGCAGCACGGACAGGCCACGCACAGATACGCAGTATTTT.

V gene TRBV2 combines with J gene TRBJ1-5; D possibly corresponds to TRBD1 (5 bases). The CDR3 runs 14 residues. The germline gives CDR1 SNHLY, CDR2 FYNNEI. V dropped 4 bases and J dropped 7 bases, with 14 bases sitting between them. This CDR3 reads CASSGVRVEQPQHF. The CDR3 DNA follows: TGTGCCAGCAGTGGGGTCAGGGTGGAACAGCCCCAGCATTTT.

This clone has more than one count but fewer than ten. The chain carries TRBV6-1 and TRBJ1-1, with a tentative D call TRBD1 (5 bases). The CDR3 runs 13 residues. CDR1 and CDR2 (germline): MNHNS, SASEGT. Trimming removed 7 bases at V and 6 bases at J, with 15 bases between. CDR3 coding DNA: TGTGCCAGCACTGATGGGGCTAGGTCTGAAGCTTTCTTT. This encodes CASTDGARSEAFF.

The rearrangement uses TRBV5-1 and TRBJ1-1; a weak D match, TRBD1 (6 bases). V was pared by 9 bases and J by 3 bases, with 15 bases between. The CDR3 has 13 residues. Germline V gene lookup returns CDR1 SGHRS and CDR2 YFSETQ. The CDR3 is CANQRGRDTEAFF. CDR3 DNA: TGCGCCAACCAGAGGGGGAGGGACACTGAAGCTTTCTTT.

The chain links TRBV7-9 to TRBJ2-7, with a weak D call TRBD1 (5 bases). CDR3 length: 14 residues. Germline CDR1 and CDR2: SEHNR and FQNEAQ (reference sequence). Trimming removed 5 bases from V and 2 bases from J, with 13 bases in between. The CDR3 loop is CASSPFGQAYEQYF. In nucleotides, the CDR3 is TGTGCCAGCAGCCCATTCGGACAAGCCTACGAGCAGTACTTC. The full variable domain, with the rest looked up from reference TRBV7-9 and TRBJ2-7, is DTGVSQNPRHKITKRGQNVTFRCDPISEHNRLYWYRQTLGQGPEFLTYFQNEAQLEKSRLLSDRFSAERPKGSFSTLEIQRTEQGDSAMYLCASSPFGQAYEQYFGPGTRLTVT.